Following are 27 T cell receptor beta chains from one sample sequenced in a study of cytomegalovirus exposure and HLA in healthy donors (dated by TCRdb to about 2017). Library creation used the immunoSEQ multiplex PCR assay. For the multiplex PCR, a mixture combining 60 forward primers for TCR Vbeta segments and 13 reverse primers for TCR Jbeta segments was used. TCRdb took over this immuneACCESS table, retaining in-frame rearrangements with V and J assigned. Such tables are incomplete; in checked studies, under half of the missing clones stem from an unresolved V gene, and the remainder is unexplained. Recorded for this sample are 50,000 or so clones; around 70% of them occurred a single time. The ten largest clones add up to over 8% of the sample. The material sequenced was PBMCs. All receptors derive from a woman between 50 and 59 years old in good health and CMV-seronegative.

The CDR3 region has the DNA TGTGCCAGCAGGGGGACTAGCGGGAGTACCGGGGAGCTGTTTTTT. Its translation: CASRGTSGSTGELFF. The rearrangement joins TRBV6-6 to TRBJ2-2, with 14 bases matching TRBD2. CDR1 is MNHNY, CDR2 SVGAGI, per germline (reference sequence). The CDR3 extends over 15 amino acids. J gave up 5 bases and V 6 bases, and 2 bases lay outside the gene matches.

This clone appeared a single time. J is TRBJ2-1 and V is TRBV5-4; 7 bases agree with TRBD2. The CDR3 extends over 16 amino acids. J gave up 6 bases and V 4 bases, and 13 bases lay outside the gene matches. Germline CDR1 and CDR2: SGHNT and YYREEE (reference sequence). This CDR3 reads CASSGQSGVPSNEQFF. The CDR3 DNA reads as TGTGCCAGCAGCGGCCAGAGCGGGGTCCCCTCCAATGAGCAGTTCTTC.

This chain connects TRBV10-3 to TRBJ2-5; 9 nucleotides line up with TRBD2. The CDR3 runs to 14 residues. Trimming at V came to 4 bases and at J to 4 bases, leaving 4 bases not matched to a gene. Germline V gene data show CDR1 as ENHRY and CDR2 as SYGVKD. CDR3 in amino acids: CAISVGGLAETQYF. In DNA, the CDR3 is TGTGCCATCAGTGTTGGGGGACTAGCAGAGACCCAGTACTTC.

The chain employs TRBV5-1 and TRBJ2-3; 8 bases map to TRBD1. The V and J ends lost 4 bases and 3 bases, in that order; junction bases with no gene match: 4. CDR3 length: 14 residues. Germline loops: CDR1 SGHRS, CDR2 YFSETQ. CDR3 DNA: TGCGCCAGCAGCCGACAGGGGTTGACAGATACGCAGTATTTT. This codes for CASSRQGLTDTQYF.

V and J are TRBV7-5 and TRBJ2-1; the table calls TRBD2, which could not be checked here. TRBV7-5 is a pseudogene segment. The CDR3 covers 16 residues. In nucleotides, the CDR3 is TGTGCCAGAGACGGGCCGGGACTAGCGGGGTCAGATGAGCAGTTCTTC. Translation gives CARDGPGLAGSDEQFF.

The rearrangement links TRBV7-9 to TRBJ2-7, with TRBD1 matching 8 bases. Germline V gene sequence: CDR1 SEHNR, CDR2 FQNEAQ (reference sequence). Trimming took 5 bases from V and 0 from J; bases not matched to a gene: 6. The CDR3 consists of 15 residues. The CDR3 DNA is TGTGCCAGCAGCAGAGACAGGGGTCCCTCCTACGAGCAGTACTTC. Amino acid sequence: CASSRDRGPSYEQYF.

This chain joins TRBV7-9 and TRBJ1-1; a weak D match, TRBD1 (5 bases). Looked up from germline, CDR1 is SEHNR and CDR2 is FQNEAQ (reference sequence). Trimming shortened V by 2 bases and J by 6 bases, and 13 bases separated the two germline ends. The CDR3 covers 14 residues. The CDR3 spells CASSLQGGNAEAFF. In nucleotides, the CDR3 is TGTGCCAGCAGCTTACAGGGAGGAAACGCTGAAGCTTTCTTT.

This chain links TRBV30 with TRBJ1-5; D possibly corresponds to TRBD1 (5 bases). This CDR3 comprises 15 residues. CDR1 is GTSNPN and CDR2 is SVGIG in the germline V gene (reference sequence). The V gene lost 2 bases and the J gene lost 7 bases, with 18 bases spanning the gap. The CDR3 spells CAWSLGGSGEQPQHF. The CDR3 nucleotides are TGTGCCTGGAGTTTGGGGGGAAGCGGGGAACAGCCCCAGCATTTT.

V is TRBV19 and J is TRBJ1-2; TRBD1 is a possible D gene (6 bases). V lost 5 bases and J lost 8, with 27 bases in between. Looked up from germline, CDR1 is LNHDA and CDR2 is SQIVND (reference sequence). This CDR3 contains 17 residues. DNA of the CDR3: TGTGCCAGTAGTCGCCGGGACATGGGGCTTCTTTTCTCCGGCTACACCTTC. Amino acid sequence: CASSRRDMGLLFSGYTF.

This chain links TRBV10-3 with TRBJ1-1, with D uncertain. Germline assignment: CDR1 ENHRY and CDR2 SYGVKD. This CDR3 region has 14 residues. V lost 6 bases to trimming and J lost 4 bases, with 15 bases between them. The CDR3 loop is CAIRGDGEGTEAFF. CDR3 coding DNA: TGTGCCATCAGGGGCGACGGTGAGGGCACTGAAGCTTTCTTT.

Only a few counts were recorded for this clone. Lacking the conserved final phenylalanine or tryptophan, this CDR3 likely reflects a read error. The DNA is omitted, as the CDR3 cannot be located on it reliably, and the CDR3 follows TCRdb's listing. The genes are TRBV30 and TRBJ1-1. Germline-derived CDR1 and CDR2 are GTSNPN and SVGIG (reference sequence). The CDR3 contains 13 residues when both ends are counted. The CDR3 sequence is CAWKEGVGTEALV.

This chain connects TRBV28 to TRBJ1-5; 7 nucleotides line up with TRBD1. The junction had 9 bases not matched to a gene; V was cut back by 6 bases and J by 4 bases. The CDR3 has 15 residues. From germline, CDR1 is MDHEN and CDR2 SYDVKM. The CDR3 DNA sequence: TGTGCCAGCAGCCAGGGGGTCCTGGGGAATCAGCCCCAGCATTTT. This codes for CASSQGVLGNQPQHF.

The chain employs TRBV29-1 and TRBJ1-1; D uncertain. The germline CDR1 and CDR2 sequences are SQVTM and ANQGSEA. This CDR3 is built from 12 residues. Deletions cut 7 bases from V and 5 bases from J, with 14 bases between. CDR3 region: CSGETGGTEAFF. For the CDR3, the DNA is TGCAGCGGGGAGACCGGAGGTACTGAAGCTTTCTTT.

The chain couples TRBV6-5 to TRBJ1-1; no clear D gene. The CDR3 is 13 amino acids. Trimming shortened V by 0 bases and J by 1 base, and 3 bases separated the two germline ends. Germline V gene sequence: CDR1 MNHEY, CDR2 SVGAGI. DNA for the CDR3: TGTGCCAGCAGTTACTCGAGGAACACTGAAGCTTTCTTT. Its translation is CASSYSRNTEAFF.

This clone was seen once. This chain uses TRBV18 with TRBJ1-1; TRBD1 might be the D (5 bases). The ends were cut back, 1 base at V and 5 bases at J, with 17 bases in the middle. The CDR3 is 16 residues long. Germline V gene lookup returns CDR1 KGHSH and CDR2 LQKENI. CDR3 protein: CASSPRGSGIETEAFF. CDR3 nucleotides: TGTGCCAGCTCACCACGGGGGAGCGGGATAGAAACTGAAGCTTTCTTT.

The chain employs TRBV27 and TRBJ2-1, with 9 positions matching TRBD2. Trimming took 5 bases from V and 1 from J; bases not matched to a gene: 9. Germline assignment: CDR1 MNHEY and CDR2 SMNVEV (reference sequence). This CDR3 comprises 17 residues. Written as DNA, the CDR3 is TGTGCCAGCAGTCCCCTCGGCAGCGGGGGGTCCTACAATGAGCAGTTCTTC. The encoded protein is CASSPLGSGGSYNEQFF.

In nucleotides, the CDR3 is TGTGCCAGCAGCTTAGATACTCAGGCGTCCTACGAGCAGTACTTC. Translating it yields CASSLDTQASYEQYF. V is TRBV7-2 and J is TRBJ2-7, with D uncertain. CDR1 and CDR2 from the germline V gene are SGHTA and FQGNSA. CDR3 size: 15 residues. The germline V and J ends were trimmed by 1 base and 1 base, with 11 bases remaining between them.

The V and J genes are TRBV5-4 and TRBJ2-7; 7 bases match TRBD1. The trim removed 2 bases at V and 2 bases at J, leaving 1 base unmatched. The germline V gene encodes CDR1 SGHNT and CDR2 YYREEE (reference sequence). CDR3 length: 13 residues. The CDR3 DNA reads as TGTGCCAGCAGCTTTGACAGGGCCTACGAGCAGTACTTC. Protein sequence: CASSFDRAYEQYF.

V usage is TRBV27 and J usage is TRBJ2-7, with 9 bases matching TRBD2. From germline, CDR1 is MNHEY and CDR2 SMNVEV (reference sequence). The CDR3 length is 15 residues. Trimming at V came to 3 bases and at J to 7 bases, leaving 10 bases not matched to a gene. The CDR3 loop reads CASSLSQRGDREQYF. The CDR3 bases are TGTGCCAGCAGTTTGTCCCAGCGGGGGGATCGGGAGCAGTACTTC.

This clone was seen a single time. The V call is TRBV6-1, the J call TRBJ2-7; 7 bases are shared with TRBD1. The CDR3 has 15 residues. J was trimmed by 2 bases and V by 7 bases; bases with no gene match: 11. Germline CDR1 reads MNHNS; CDR2 reads SASEGT. CDR3 amino acids: CASMGDREVTYEQYF. The CDR3 DNA reads as TGTGCCAGCATGGGCGACAGGGAAGTTACCTACGAGCAGTACTTC.

The chain is built from TRBV19 and TRBJ2-6; D is unclear. The CDR3 is 13 amino acids. The germline V gene has CDR1 LNHDA and CDR2 SQIVND (reference sequence). Deletions cut 11 bases from V and 2 bases from J, with 10 bases between. CDR3 in amino acids: CAGYSAGANVLTF. The CDR3 DNA reads TGTGCCGGATACAGTGCTGGGGCCAACGTCCTGACTTTC.

In DNA, the CDR3 is TGCGCCAGCAGCTTGGATTCGGGTTATGGCTACACCTTC. It yields the protein CASSLDSGYGYTF. V usage is TRBV5-1 and J usage is TRBJ1-2; D call uncertain. The CDR3 is 13 residues long. The V gene's germline CDR1 is SGHRS and CDR2 YFSETQ. Trimming removed 0 bases from V and 5 bases from J, with 8 bases in between.

This clone was seen only once. The chain recombines TRBV28 with TRBJ1-5, with D unclear. V was shortened by 4 bases and J by 10 bases, with 20 bases between the two germline ends. Germline CDR1 MDHEN, CDR2 SYDVKM. The CDR3 loop spans 15 amino acids. This chain's CDR3 is CASSSSQDLPGPQHF. The CDR3, as DNA: TGTGCCAGCAGTTCCTCCCAGGACCTTCCGGGACCCCAGCATTTT.

This clone has more than one count but fewer than ten. The chain combines TRBV19 with TRBJ1-5; D not certain. V shed 3 bases and J shed 6 bases, with 21 bases lying between them. CDR1 is LNHDA and CDR2 is SQIVND in the germline V gene (reference sequence). This CDR3 region has 17 residues. The CDR3 sequence: CASSMSGLEGWVQPQHF. CDR3 DNA: TGTGCCAGTAGTATGTCCGGTCTGGAGGGCTGGGTTCAGCCCCAGCATTTT.

This chain uses TRBV28 with TRBJ2-1; D uncertain. CDR3 size: 14 residues. V was clipped by 6 bases and J by 10 bases, with 19 bases between them. Germline CDR1 reads MDHEN; CDR2 reads SYDVKM. The CDR3 here is CASSQRKLSLEQFF. The DNA of the CDR3 is TGTGCCAGCAGCCAGAGGAAGTTGTCCTTGGAGCAGTTCTTC.

With regard to this clone: A read error may produce the germline difference seen at one junction end. This chain connects TRBV27 to TRBJ2-5, with D perhaps matching TRBD2 (6 bases). The CDR3 extends over 14 amino acids. From germline, CDR1 is MNHEY and CDR2 SMNVEV (reference sequence). In DNA form, the CDR3 reads TGTGCCAGCGGCCATATTAGCGGCCAAAAGACCCAGTACTTC. Its protein is CASGHISGQKTQYF.

The chain combines TRBV2 with TRBJ2-5; the D gene is possibly TRBD1 (5 bases). Trimming shortened V by 6 bases and J by 2 bases, and 13 bases separated the two germline ends. The CDR3 consists of 14 residues. In germline, CDR1 is SNHLY, CDR2 FYNNEI. CDR3 sequence reads: CASSSRQIQETQYF. CDR3 nucleotide sequence: TGTGCCAGCAGCTCTCGACAGATTCAAGAGACCCAGTACTTC.